This T cell receptor beta chain was profiled in a study of T cell repertoires in cytomegalovirus infection. This clonotype has ten or more counts. The antigen remains unidentified. Germline CDR1 is MDHEN and CDR2 is SYDVKM. The CDR3 sequence is 20 residues long. Trimming took 3 bases from V and 0 from J, leaving 24 bases between them. Study-wide results and limits: CMV carriers having the relevant HLA were flagged by cumulative public TCR beta family frequency.

TCRdb re-analysed the reads in MiXCR, keeping a single row per CDR3 protein. The table shows about 250,000 distinct CDR3 sequences, with approximately 7% occurring only once. Source material: PBMCs. The receptor was derived from a human donor in good health (CMV status not recorded). Some clones in this sample may be carry-over from other donors' samples. The rearrangement links TRBV28 to TRBJ1-5, with D possibly being TRBD1 (6 bases). In DNA, the CDR3 is TGTGCCAGCAGTTTTTCCCGCTCCGGAACAGGGACGATTAGCAATCAGCCCCAGCATTTT. Its translation is CASSFSRSGTGTISNQPQHF.